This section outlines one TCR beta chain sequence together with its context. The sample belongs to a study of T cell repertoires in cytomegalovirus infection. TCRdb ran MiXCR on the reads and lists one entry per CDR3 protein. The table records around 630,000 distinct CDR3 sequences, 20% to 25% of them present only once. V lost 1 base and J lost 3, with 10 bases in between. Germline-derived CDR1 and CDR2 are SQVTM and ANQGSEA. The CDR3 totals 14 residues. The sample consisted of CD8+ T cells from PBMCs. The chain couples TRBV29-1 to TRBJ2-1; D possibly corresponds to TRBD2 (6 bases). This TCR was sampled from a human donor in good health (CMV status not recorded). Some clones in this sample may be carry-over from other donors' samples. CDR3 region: CSVEGGVGYNEQFF. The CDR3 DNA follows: TGCAGCGTTGAAGGGGGGGTGGGCTACAATGAGCAGTTCTTC.